This T cell receptor (beta chain) was recorded in a study of shared clonotypes between healthy human individuals (dated by TCRdb to about 2020). Regarding the complete study: Three men and a couple of women, aged 18 to 49 years, made up the cohort. To estimate repertoire size and how much clonotype sharing occurs between individuals, the study deeply sequenced the blood TCR repertoires of roughly 5 healthy adults. Leukapheresis yielded between about 0.94 and 9 billion PBMCs per donor. Libraries were prepared and TCR repertoires were sequenced by different laboratories using diverse techniques, in order to increase sequencing depth and limit assay-specific biases. Per donor, three plates each were used for CD4 naive and CD4 memory, two for CD8 naive, and one for CD8 memory. The research as a whole found: Even with the large sequencing depth, rarefaction of the sorted-subset datasets indicated that sequencing was incomplete. Based on pairwise subsampling, the degree of clonotype sharing among donors was expected to be affected by sequencing depth. The small number of donors limited the genetic and exposure-history diversity represented. Across a few donors, about 5.2% of naive CD4, around 3.3% of naive CD8, 2.3% of memory CD4, and roughly 0.41% of memory CD8 clonotypes were shared. Compared with non-shared clonotypes, clonotypes shared by all four sorted-subset donors had higher generation probabilities. Larger estimated clonotype richness was generally found for naive subsets than for memory subsets. Sampling was restricted to blood, and TCR repertoires in tissues likely differ from the TCR repertoires found in blood.

TCR CDR3 regions were amplified from genomic DNA by multiplex PCR using the deep immunoSEQ assay. Genomic DNA extracted from each cell subset was distributed evenly over all wells of several immunoSEQ 96-well plates, and each plate served as one replicate. For sorted subsets, each replicate PCR was loaded with 150 to 250 ng genomic DNA, equivalent to 25,000 to 35,000 T cell genomes. Purified libraries were quantified with a Qubit 3.0 fluorometer, sized on a Bioanalyzer 2100, and re-quantified with the KAPA Library Quantification kit. A separate single-read 150-cycle Illumina NextSeq 550 flow cell was used to sequence each immunoSEQ 96-well plate. In the paper's pipeline: Because the immunoSEQ output included only junctional sequences and no quality scores, the filtering could not be the same as the filtering used for full-length reads. Sequences were annotated with PyIR, a Python wrapper for IgBLAST v1.9, using IMGT germline references to assign V/J genes and CDR3. Reads were removed for weak V/J assignments (E-value above 1e-6), missing CDR3, stop codons, out-of-frame junctions, or ambiguous translated residues. V3J clonotypes were defined as sequences sharing the same inferred V gene, J gene, and CDR3 amino acid sequence. The percentage overlap between two repertoires was calculated by dividing the number of shared unique clonotypes by the size of the smaller repertoire. Richness of each repertoire was evaluated using RTK rarefaction, the Chao1 estimator, and Recon v2.1 estimates of unobserved clonotypes. For all TCRbeta clonotypes obtained by the gDNA method from a few donors, generation probabilities were computed with OLGA. TCRdb provides this immuneACCESS table in a form limited to in-frame rearrangements. Some clones are lacking; in checked studies, under half of them reflect an unresolved V gene, and why the rest are absent is not known. The V and J calls and clone size were taken over from that table, and D and trimming were inferred from the DNA. The sample table contains almost 700,000 clones; only one count was recorded for 92% of them. The top ten clonotypes cover about a quarter of the sample.

CD8 naive samples were obtained by positive selection for CCR7 among CD45RO-negative cells, yielding a CD45RA+CCR7+ population from which TemRA cells were excluded. The donors were healthy, HIV-negative adults who had no recently reported acute infections or vaccinations. Only Caucasian adults living in Nashville, Tennessee, USA were represented among the donors. Blood was obtained by leukapheresis, after which PBMCs were separated by Ficoll-Histopaque density gradient centrifugation and cryopreserved in liquid nitrogen vapor phase. Analytical flow cytometry was used to check the purity and quantity of every magnetically sorted T cell population. Each sorted fraction had its genomic DNA isolated and then quantified by UV absorbance on a Nanodrop 2000c. In the germline V gene, CDR1 corresponds to SGHAT and CDR2 to FQNNGV. The CDR3 numbers 14 residues from cysteine through phenylalanine. Only CDR3 DNA is held: 42 bases, read in frame from base 1. Cut back by 5 bases and 0 bases, the V and J ends lie 11 bases apart.

In the case of this clone: Its antigen has not been determined. Per-base quality was not reported, and no clone a single base away is much larger than it.

The rearrangement combines TRBV11-2 with TRBJ2-7, and perhaps TRBD1 as D gene, on 6 matching bases. Sample: naive CD8+ T cells sorted from blood. According to the study, the label for this sample's cell subset or site signals: CD45RA+CCR7+. This clonotype was sampled from a man aged 25 to 40 in good health. The CDR3 region has the sequence CASSTRTASYEQYF. The DNA is TGTGCCAGCAGCACCCGGACAGCCTCCTACGAGCAGTACTTC.